The next 18 T cell receptor beta chains were all read from a single sample in a study of PD-L1 blockade in urothelial cancer. The method was immunoSEQ multiplex PCR; TCRdb's version includes in-frame clones alone and lacks a portion of them. The sample records about 52,000 clones, approximately 87% being singletons. Specimen: PBMCs, collected around atezolizumab (anti-PD-L1) treatment. The receptor set was obtained from a man aged 40-49 years with urothelial cancer.

The V gene is TRBV9, the J gene TRBJ2-4; TRBD2 agrees at 11 bases. This CDR3 is 17 amino acids long. J lost 5 bases, V lost 4 bases, and 11 bases had no gene match. CDR1 and CDR2 from the germline V gene are SGDLS and YYNGEE. The CDR3 sequence: CASSPVPTSGSQNIQYF. CDR3 DNA: TGTGCCAGCAGCCCAGTCCCAACTAGCGGGAGTCAAAACATTCAGTACTTC.

This clone was found a few times. The chain is built from TRBV6-5 and TRBJ1-2; the D gene is possibly TRBD1 (6 bases). The CDR3 totals 13 residues. V lost 2 bases, J lost 8 bases, and 12 bases lay in between. Per the germline V gene, CDR1 is MNHEY and CDR2 is SVGAGI. This CDR3 is CASSYRGARGYTF. CDR3 coding DNA: TGTGCCAGCAGTTACCGGGGGGCAAGGGGCTACACCTTC.

V and J are TRBV19 and TRBJ2-7, with a weak D call TRBD1 (5 bases). Germline CDR1 is LNHDA and CDR2 is SQIVND (reference sequence). Deletions cut 4 bases from V and 3 bases from J, with 16 bases between. This CDR3 is 15 amino acids long. The CDR3 sequence: CASSRYAGQDYEQYF. In DNA, the CDR3 is TGTGCCAGTAGTAGGTATGCAGGGCAGGACTACGAGCAGTACTTC.

The V call is TRBV6-6, the J call TRBJ2-7, with D possibly matching TRBD2 (6 bases). Germline V gene lookup returns CDR1 MNHNY and CDR2 SVGAGI (reference sequence). The length of the CDR3 is 12 residues. V was pared by 6 bases and J by 7 bases, with 13 bases between. CDR3 DNA sequence: TGTGCCAGCAGCCGGGACTTCGGGGAGCAGTACTTC. As protein: CASSRDFGEQYF.

The CDR3 protein is CAWSPNRGDTQYF. The CDR3 DNA is TGTGCCTGGAGCCCCAACAGGGGAGATACGCAGTATTTT. The chain recombines TRBV30 with TRBJ2-3; the match to TRBD1 covers 7 bases. Germline CDR1 reads GTSNPN; CDR2 reads SVGIG (reference sequence). The CDR3 has 13 amino acids. J lost 5 bases, V lost 3 bases, and 5 bases had no gene match.

This clone has just one count. The chain employs TRBV28 and TRBJ1-5; no reliable D call. The CDR3 is made up of 17 amino acids. V lost 5 bases, J lost 1 base, and 18 bases lay in between. The germline V gene has CDR1 MDHEN and CDR2 SYDVKM. The DNA of the CDR3 is TGTGCCAGCAGTAGCGAGACGGGGTTTGGAAGCAATCAGCCCCAGCATTTT. Protein: CASSSETGFGSNQPQHF.

This sequence joins TRBV27 and TRBJ1-2; possibly TRBD1 for D (5 bases). The CDR3 is 15 residues long. Germline CDR1 is MNHEY and CDR2 is SMNVEV (reference sequence). The ends were cut back, 5 bases at V and 4 bases at J, with 17 bases in the middle. CDR3 sequence reads: CASSLTPRDSYGYTF. In DNA form, the CDR3 reads TGTGCCAGCAGTCTCACCCCCCGCGACAGCTATGGCTACACCTTC.

The V call is TRBV19, the J call TRBJ2-7; possibly TRBD1 for D (6 bases). The germline V gene encodes CDR1 LNHDA and CDR2 SQIVND (reference sequence). There are 16 residues in the CDR3. V lost 6 bases and J lost 3, with 21 bases in between. CDR3 sequence: CASRQGTGSQFYEQYF. The CDR3 DNA reads TGTGCCAGTAGACAAGGTACAGGGTCCCAGTTCTACGAGCAGTACTTC.

In this sample, this clone turned up once. The chain is built from TRBV28 and TRBJ1-1; no firm D call. Deletions cut 6 bases from V and 1 base from J, with 12 bases between. The germline V gene encodes CDR1 MDHEN and CDR2 SYDVKM. There are 14 residues in the CDR3. The CDR3 DNA reads as TGTGCCAGCAGCCTTACTATCAGGAACACTGAAGCTTTCTTT. It yields the protein CASSLTIRNTEAFF.

The chain is built from TRBV6-5 and TRBJ2-2; 7 bases agree with TRBD2. Germline-derived CDR1 and CDR2 are MNHEY and SVGAGI. The CDR3 covers 14 residues. After removal of 8 bases from V and 4 bases from J, the junction contained 7 bases not matched to a gene. DNA of the CDR3: TGTGCCAGCGCGAGGGAGCGGGGCACCGGGGAGCTGTTTTTT. This codes for CASARERGTGELFF.

The J gene is TRBJ1-2, the V gene TRBV6-5, with D possibly matching TRBD1 (6 bases). The CDR3 extends over 13 amino acids. Trimming removed 10 bases at V and 4 bases at J, with 16 bases between. The germline gives CDR1 MNHEY, CDR2 SVGAGI. The CDR3: CATGEQGIYGYTF. In DNA form, the CDR3 reads TGTGCCACCGGGGAACAGGGAATCTATGGCTACACCTTC.

The chain combines TRBV7-3 with TRBJ2-3; the match to TRBD2 covers 7 bases. This CDR3 comprises 14 residues. From germline, CDR1 is SGHTA and CDR2 FQGTGA. Losses at the gene ends were 3 bases for V and 5 bases for J; bases not matched to a gene: 5. The chain's CDR3 is CASSLGGARDTQYF. CDR3 nucleotide sequence: TGTGCCAGCAGCTTGGGAGGGGCGAGAGATACGCAGTATTTT.

The chain combines TRBV11-2 with TRBJ1-2; possible D gene TRBD1, 6 bases. The germline CDR1 and CDR2 sequences are SGHAT and FQNNGV. This CDR3 spans 16 amino acids. The germline V and J ends were trimmed by 7 bases and 4 bases, with 22 bases remaining between them. This CDR3 is CASTPTTQGLRYGYTF. CDR3 DNA sequence: TGTGCCAGCACTCCTACCACCCAGGGGCTGCGCTATGGCTACACCTTC.

The V gene is TRBV6-5, the J gene TRBJ1-2; TRBD1 might be the D (5 bases). Per the germline V gene, CDR1 is MNHEY and CDR2 is SVGAGI. This CDR3 has 14 residues. The germline V and J ends were trimmed by 5 bases and 4 bases, with 14 bases remaining between them. The CDR3, as DNA: TGTGCCAGCAGTCCCAGGGTACTGGGCTATGGCTACACCTTC. This gives the protein CASSPRVLGYGYTF.

This clone was observed a few times. CDR3 sequence: CASSLDMEQFF. The CDR3 coding sequence is TGTGCCAGCAGCTTAGATATGGAGCAGTTCTTC. This sequence joins TRBV7-9 and TRBJ2-1; D gene unclear. The CDR3 totals 11 residues. Germline CDR1 reads SEHNR; CDR2 reads FQNEAQ (reference sequence). V lost 1 base and J 10 bases, leaving 5 bases between the germline ends.

The chain is built from TRBV7-6 and TRBJ2-3, with TRBD2 identical over 9 bases. The ends lost 5 bases at V and 8 bases at J; junction bases unmatched: 14. Germline CDR1 SGHVS, CDR2 FNYEAQ. This CDR3 comprises 16 residues. The CDR3: CASSHQTSGPIGTQYF. In DNA, the CDR3 is TGTGCCAGCAGCCACCAGACTAGCGGCCCTATCGGTACGCAGTATTTT. Filled out from reference TRBV7-6 and TRBJ2-3, the complete variable domain reads GAGVSQSPRYKVTKRGQDVALRCDPISGHVSLYWYRQALGQGPEFLTYFNYEAQQDKSGLPNDRFSAERPEGSISTLTIQRTEQRDSAMYRCASSHQTSGPIGTQYFGPGTRLTVL.

The chain links TRBV5-6 to TRBJ2-1, with a possible D match to TRBD2 (6 bases). Germline V gene sequence: CDR1 SGHDT, CDR2 YYEEEE. The CDR3 runs 14 residues. V was cut by 2 bases and J by 4 bases, with 10 bases left in between. The CDR3 region is CASSFGTQYNEQFF. CDR3 nucleotide sequence: TGTGCCAGCAGCTTCGGGACTCAGTACAATGAGCAGTTCTTC.

The chain joins TRBV7-6 to TRBJ2-3, with 8 bases matching TRBD2. The CDR3 covers 14 residues. Per the germline V gene, CDR1 is SGHVS and CDR2 is FNYEAQ. The ends lost 2 bases at V and 3 bases at J; junction bases unmatched: 1. CDR3 sequence (DNA): TGTGCCAGCAGCTTACAGCGGGGGACAGATACGCAGTATTTT. The encoded protein is CASSLQRGTDTQYF.